This T cell receptor beta chain was captured by sequencing in a study of regulatory T cells in long-lasting Graves disease. CDR1 is SGHNT and CDR2 is YYREEE in the germline V gene (reference sequence). The germline V and J ends were trimmed by 0 bases and 4 bases, with 10 bases remaining between them. The CDR3 covers 15 residues. Library construction for TCR beta used iRepertoire HTBI primers and Arm-PCR of CDR3 regions. TCRdb recomputed calls from the multiplex PCR reads with MiXCR, one row per CDR3 protein. The repertoire consists of hundreds of thousands of distinct CDR3 sequences, with 25% to 30% occurring once and the leading ten covering about 40%. Findings of the study overall: Samples came from peripheral blood alone, without thyroid tissue. Repertoires from persistent disease leaned toward TRBV28, TRBJ1-2 and TRBJ2-5.

Comments on this clonotype: What it binds is not known.

As for time point: persistent/refractory GD, antithyroid drugs over 5 years with positive TRAb. After RNA was extracted from PBMCs, the TCR library was made from it. It was an endocrinology department in Xi'an, China, that provided the patients. Sequencing used peripheral blood mononuclear cells (PBMCs), obtained when the disease was refractory, from a patient treated with antithyroid drugs. The clonotype comes from a female donor with Graves disease. The rearrangement links TRBV5-4 to TRBJ1-4; D not certain. CDR3 residues: CASSLAPGINEKLFF. CDR3 bases: TGTGCCAGCAGCTTGGCCCCGGGGATTAATGAAAAACTGTTTTTT.